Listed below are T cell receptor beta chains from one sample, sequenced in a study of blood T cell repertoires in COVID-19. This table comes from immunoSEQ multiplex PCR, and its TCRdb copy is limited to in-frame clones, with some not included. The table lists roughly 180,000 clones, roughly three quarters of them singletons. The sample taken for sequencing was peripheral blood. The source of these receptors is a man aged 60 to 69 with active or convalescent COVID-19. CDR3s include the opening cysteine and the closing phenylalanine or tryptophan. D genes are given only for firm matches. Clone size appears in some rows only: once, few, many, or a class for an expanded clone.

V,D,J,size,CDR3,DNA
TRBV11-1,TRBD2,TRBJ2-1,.,CASRGGLAGGHNEQFF,TGTGCCAGCAGGGGGGGACTAGCGGGAGGCCATAATGAGCAGTTCTTC
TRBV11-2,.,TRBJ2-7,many,CASSIDRSPSYEQYF,TGTGCCAGCAGTATTGACAGGAGCCCCTCCTACGAGCAGTACTTC
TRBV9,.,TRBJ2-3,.,CASSASGVTDTQYF,TGTGCCAGCAGCGCTTCGGGAGTCACAGATACGCAGTATTTT
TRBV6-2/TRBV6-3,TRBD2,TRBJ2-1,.,CASSNKGLAAKEQFF,TGTGCCAGCAGTAACAAGGGACTAGCGGCCAAAGAGCAGTTCTTC
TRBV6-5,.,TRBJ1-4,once,CASSYSGRNEKLFF,TGTGCCAGCAGTTACTCGGGCAGGAATGAAAAACTGTTTTTT
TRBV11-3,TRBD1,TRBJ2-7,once,CASSIEGQGAYEQYF,TGTGCCAGCAGCATAGAGGGACAGGGGGCCTACGAGCAGTACTTC
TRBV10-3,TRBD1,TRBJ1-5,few,CAISETGAVGQPQHF,TGTGCCATCAGTGAGACAGGGGCGGTGGGACAGCCCCAGCATTTT
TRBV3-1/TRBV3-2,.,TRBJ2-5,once,CASSSPREYRETQYF,TGTGCCAGCAGCAGCCCACGGGAGTATCGAGAGACCCAGTACTTC
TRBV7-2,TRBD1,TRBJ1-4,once,CASSKDRGNEKLFF,TGTGCCAGCAGCAAGGACAGGGGAAATGAAAAACTGTTTTTT
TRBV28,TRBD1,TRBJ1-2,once,CASSLSGETGGASYGYTF,TGTGCCAGCAGTTTAAGCGGGGAGACAGGGGGAGCCTCCTATGGCTACACCTTC
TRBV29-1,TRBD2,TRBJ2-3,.,CSVDGMTSGSSTDTQYF,TGCAGCGTTGATGGGATGACTAGCGGGAGTAGCACAGATACGCAGTATTTT
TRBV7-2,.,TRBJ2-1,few,CASSLSVGQTYNEQFF,TGTGCCAGCAGCTTATCTGTTGGACAGACCTACAATGAGCAGTTCTTC
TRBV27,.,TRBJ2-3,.,CASSLGWGMNTQYF,TGTGCCAGCAGTTTAGGGTGGGGCATGAATACGCAGTATTTT
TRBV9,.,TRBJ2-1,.,CASTPELSSYNEQFF,TGTGCCAGCACCCCGGAGCTTAGCTCCTACAATGAGCAGTTCTTC
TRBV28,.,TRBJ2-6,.,CASRPGGSGANVLTF,TGTGCCAGCAGGCCCGGGGGCTCTGGGGCCAACGTCCTGACTTTC
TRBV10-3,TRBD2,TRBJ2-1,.,CAARAEVSGDNEQFF,TGTGCCGCCCGCGCGGAAGTTAGCGGGGACAATGAGCAGTTCTTC
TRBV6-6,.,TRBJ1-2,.,CASRPRGAGYGYTF,TGTGCCAGCAGGCCTCGGGGGGCGGGCTATGGCTACACCTTC
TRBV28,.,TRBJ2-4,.,CASSSGSAKNIQYF,TGTGCCAGCAGTTCCGGGTCAGCCAAAAACATTCAGTACTTC
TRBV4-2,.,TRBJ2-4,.,CASSQEGRPPKNIQYF,TGTGCCAGCAGCCAGGAGGGGCGGCCACCCAAAAACATTCAGTACTTC
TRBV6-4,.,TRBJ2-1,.,CASSAGWGYEQFF,TGTGCCAGCAGTGCCGGTTGGGGCTATGAGCAGTTCTTC